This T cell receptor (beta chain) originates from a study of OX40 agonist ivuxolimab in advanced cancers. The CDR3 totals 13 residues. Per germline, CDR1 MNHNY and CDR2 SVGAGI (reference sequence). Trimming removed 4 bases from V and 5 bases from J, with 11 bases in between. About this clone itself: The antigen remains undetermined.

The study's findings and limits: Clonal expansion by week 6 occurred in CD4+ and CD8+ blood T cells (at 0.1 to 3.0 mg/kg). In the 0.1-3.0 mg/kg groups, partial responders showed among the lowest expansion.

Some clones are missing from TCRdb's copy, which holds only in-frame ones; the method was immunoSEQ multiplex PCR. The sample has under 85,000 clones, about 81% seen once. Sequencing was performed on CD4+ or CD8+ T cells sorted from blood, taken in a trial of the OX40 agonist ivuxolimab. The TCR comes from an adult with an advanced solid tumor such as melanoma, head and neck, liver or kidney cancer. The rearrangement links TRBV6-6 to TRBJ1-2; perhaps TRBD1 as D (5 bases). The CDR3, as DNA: TGTGCCAGCAGTTTACAGGAATCGTATGGCTACACCTTC. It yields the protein CASSLQESYGYTF.